One sample yielded the 13 T cell receptor beta chains listed below, sequenced in a study of blood T cell repertoires in COVID-19. Assay used: immunoSEQ multiplex PCR; TCRdb lists only in-frame clones, some missing. The sample holds some 150,000 clones, around 86% seen once. Material for sequencing was peripheral blood. Source of these receptors: an older man with acute or convalescent COVID-19.

This clone was observed once. This chain connects TRBV7-2 to TRBJ1-4; D perhaps matches TRBD1 (6 bases). The CDR3 consists of 14 residues. Germline loops: CDR1 SGHTA, CDR2 FQGNSA. V was cut by 2 bases and J by 8 bases, with 12 bases left in between. CDR3 coding DNA: TGTGCCAGCAGCTTACAGGGGATCGGAGAAAAACTGTTTTTT. Protein: CASSLQGIGEKLFF.

The sample holds a few counts of this clone. The chain carries TRBV29-1 and TRBJ1-5; possibly TRBD1 for D (6 bases). Trimming left V 4 bases short and J 0 bases short, with 10 bases between. CDR3 length: 14 amino acids. Germline assignment: CDR1 SQVTM and CDR2 ANQGSEA. CDR3 in amino acids: CSVGDIYSNQPQHF. The CDR3 region has the DNA TGCAGCGTTGGGGACATATATAGCAATCAGCCCCAGCATTTT.

CDR3 bases: TGCGCCAGCGTTAAAGGAAGCGGCCCTAGCACAGATACGCAGTATTTT. It is translated as CASVKGSGPSTDTQYF. The gene calls are TRBV23-1 and TRBJ2-3, with D tentatively TRBD2 (5 bases). TRBV23-1 is annotated as an ORF whose role is uncertain. This CDR3 spans 16 amino acids. The V gene lost 8 bases and the J gene lost 0 bases, with 18 bases spanning the gap.

The chain has TRBV21-1 and TRBJ2-4; the table's D call, TRBD2, has no DNA check behind it. TRBV21-1 has pseudogene status. There are 16 residues in the CDR3. CDR3 sequence reads: CAIHFGLGRTKNIQYF. The CDR3 DNA is TGTGCCATCCATTTCGGCCTGGGGAGGACCAAAAACATTCAGTACTTC.

V and J are TRBV9 and TRBJ2-5; 10 bases match TRBD2. This CDR3 spans 15 amino acids. V shed 0 bases, J shed 1 base, and the junction held 0 bases outside the gene matches. Germline assignment: CDR1 SGDLS and CDR2 YYNGEE. DNA of the CDR3: TGTGCCAGCAGCGTAGCTAGCGGGAGCCAAGAGACCCAGTACTTC. It yields the protein CASSVASGSQETQYF.

The chain recombines TRBV11-2 with TRBJ2-3, with D uncertain. CDR1 and CDR2 from the germline V gene are SGHAT and FQNNGV. Trimming removed 2 bases from V and 1 base from J, with 7 bases in between. This CDR3 region has 14 residues. The CDR3 protein is CASSLNGGTDTQYF. CDR3 DNA sequence: TGTGCCAGCAGCTTAAACGGTGGCACAGATACGCAGTATTTT.

This clone was detected many times. V is TRBV3-1 (or the pseudogene TRBV3-2) and J is TRBJ2-5, with 7 bases lining up with TRBD2. The J segment lost 5 bases and the V segment lost 0 bases, leaving 9 bases of the junction unmatched. The CDR3 length is 16 residues. Germline V lookup: CDR1 LGHDT, CDR2 YNNKEL (reference sequence). In DNA form, the CDR3 reads TGTGCCAGCAGCCAAGATAGGGGTTCGCGGGGGGAGACCCAGTACTTC. It translates to CASSQDRGSRGETQYF.

This clone was recorded only once. The V call is TRBV6-2 or TRBV6-3, the J call TRBJ2-7; 7 positions agree with TRBD2. Trimming at V came to 0 bases and at J to 1 base, leaving 6 bases not matched to a gene. The CDR3 covers 16 residues. Germline CDR1 MNHEY, CDR2 SVGEGT. DNA for the CDR3: TGTGCCAGCAGTTACTCAGGCGGGAGCCGATCCTACGAGCAGTACTTC. Translating it yields CASSYSGGSRSYEQYF.

The chain combines TRBV5-8 with TRBJ1-5; D is possibly TRBD1 (5 bases). Germline values: CDR1 SGHTS, CDR2 YDEGEE. The CDR3 is made up of 15 amino acids. Trimming removed 9 bases from V and 0 bases from J, with 16 bases in between. CDR3 sequence (DNA): TGTGCCACCTTGACAGCACCATATAGCAATCAGCCCCAGCATTTT. It yields the protein CATLTAPYSNQPQHF.

The chain has TRBV11-2 and TRBJ2-5; unclear D gene. The CDR3 spans 14 residues. Germline CDR1 and CDR2: SGHAT and FQNNGV. V was cut by 8 bases and J by 1 base, with 14 bases left in between. DNA for the CDR3: TGTGCCAGCGCATCTGGCGGCTTCCAAGAGACCCAGTACTTC. It translates to CASASGGFQETQYF.

V is TRBV2 and J is TRBJ1-4, with TRBD1 matching over 12 bases. The CDR3 contains 15 residues. In germline, CDR1 is SNHLY, CDR2 FYNNEI. J lost 3 bases, V lost 8 bases, and 4 bases had no gene match. The CDR3 bases are TGTGCCAGCGGGGGACAGGGGGCGGCTAATGAAAAACTGTTTTTT. The encoded protein is CASGGQGAANEKLFF.

V and J are TRBV6-5 and TRBJ2-5; D uncertain. The CDR3 loop spans 13 amino acids. Trimming stripped 2 bases from V and 2 bases from J, with 6 bases between. Germline values: CDR1 MNHEY, CDR2 SVGAGI. CDR3 loop: CASSYGPQETQYF. As DNA, the CDR3 is TGTGCCAGCAGTTACGGCCCGCAAGAGACCCAGTACTTC.

This sequence joins TRBV12-1 and TRBJ1-3; TRBD1 reflects the table's D call only, with no check against the DNA. TRBV12-1 is recorded as a pseudogene. This CDR3 comprises 16 residues. In DNA, the CDR3 is TGTGCCAGCAGCTTTGTGGTAGGGGGCGACGGAAACACCATATATTTT. It yields the protein CASSFVVGGDGNTIYF.